The rows below give T cell receptor beta chains drawn from one sample of a study of Tregs in tolerant kidney transplant recipients. Profiling relied on immunoSEQ multiplex PCR, and the TCRdb table lists in-frame clones only, not all of them. The sample lists some 80,000 clones, 95% to 98% occurring once. The sample here was CD4+ T cells from blood, taken before the transplant. The receptors were gathered from a human donor who received a combined kidney and bone marrow transplant. CDR3s include the opening cysteine and the closing phenylalanine or tryptophan. D genes are given only for firm matches. Some rows have no size entry. The others give once, few or many, or a class for an expanded clone.

D,V,J,size,DNA,CDR3
TRBD2,TRBV5-1,TRBJ2-1,NA,TGCGCCAGCAGCCTAGAGACTAGCCAGACCAACAATGAGCAGTTCTTC,CASSLETSQTNNEQFF
TRBD2,TRBV23-1,TRBJ2-1,NA,TGCGCCAGCAGCCCAACACAGGGACAAACTAGCGGGAGGGCCAAGCACAATGAGCAGTTCTTC,CASSPTQGQTSGRAKHNEQFF
TRBD1,TRBV29-1,TRBJ2-7,NA,TGCAGCGTTGGGGCCCGGACAGGGGTGGGCGAGCAGTACTTC,CSVGARTGVGEQYF
NA,TRBV19,TRBJ2-3,NA,TGTGCCAGTAGTCTCCAACAGACAGTTCTCACAGATACGCAGTATTTT,CASSLQQTVLTDTQYF
TRBD2,TRBV5-1,TRBJ2-1,NA,TGCGCCAGCCGGTGGAGTAGCGGGGGCAATGAGCAGTTCTTC,CASRWSSGGNEQFF
NA,TRBV20-1,TRBJ2-4,once,TGCAGTGCTTTAAGGGGTGACATTCAGTACTTC,CSALRGDIQYF
TRBD1,TRBV6-5,TRBJ1-1,once,TGTGCCAGCAGGCCACCGGGACAGTACGAAGCTTTCTTT,CASRPPGQYEAFF
TRBD1,TRBV14,TRBJ1-1,NA,TGTGCCAGCAGCCAGGGGACAGGGTGGGGGGCGAACACTGAAGCTTTCTTT,CASSQGTGWGANTEAFF
NA,TRBV9,TRBJ1-2,NA,TGTGCCAGCAGCCGGGGGGGGACTAACTATGGCTACACCTTC,CASSRGGTNYGYTF
NA,TRBV30,TRBJ1-3,NA,TGTGCCTGGAGTGTAGGGGGCTCTGGAAACACCATATATTTT,CAWSVGGSGNTIYF
NA,TRBV15,TRBJ1-1,NA,TGTGCCACCAGCAGAGATGGTTCCCGGACAGCTGAAGCTTTCTTT,CATSRDGSRTAEAFF
NA,TRBV28,TRBJ1-3,NA,TGTGCCCCAGGAAACACCATATATTTT,CAPGNTIYF
NA,TRBV11-2,TRBJ2-7,NA,TGTGCCAGCAGCTTCAGCAGGGGTGGCGAGCAGTACTTC,CASSFSRGGEQYF
NA,TRBV11-1,TRBJ1-1,NA,TGTGCCAGCAGCTTTCAAGGGGACACTGAAGCTTTCTTT,CASSFQGDTEAFF
NA,TRBV9,TRBJ2-1,NA,TGTGCCAGCAGCGCCCGGACTAACTACAATGAGCAGTTCTTC,CASSARTNYNEQFF
NA,TRBV7-2,TRBJ1-6,NA,TGTGCCAGCAGCTTAGCCTCTACGGGGGGAATGGCACCCCTCCACTTT,CASSLASTGGMAPLHF
TRBD1,TRBV6-1,TRBJ2-7,NA,TGTGCCAGCAGGGGACAGGGTTCCTACGAGCAGTACTTC,CASRGQGSYEQYF
TRBD2,TRBV7-7,TRBJ2-2,NA,TGTGCCAGCAGCTCCCGTAGCGGGATGAACACCGGGGAGCTGTTTTTT,CASSSRSGMNTGELFF
TRBD1,TRBV4-3,TRBJ2-1,once,TGCGCCAGCAGCCAAGATTTAAGGACAGGGGGTATTGAGCAGTTCTTC,CASSQDLRTGGIEQFF
NA,TRBV11-3,TRBJ1-1,NA,TGTGCCAGCAGCTTTGGAGGGGACACTGAAGCTTTCTTT,CASSFGGDTEAFF
TRBD1,TRBV28,TRBJ2-7,NA,TGTGCCAGCAGACAGGGGGCCGCCTACGAGCAGTACTTC,CASRQGAAYEQYF
NA,TRBV2,TRBJ1-5,NA,TGTGCCAGCAGTGAAGCTAGGGGGAGGGGCGGACAGCCCCAGCATTTT,CASSEARGRGGQPQHF
NA,TRBV11-2,TRBJ2-7,NA,TGTGCCAGCAGCTTACCGGGGGTGTACGAGCAGTACTTC,CASSLPGVYEQYF
NA,TRBV7-9,TRBJ1-1,NA,TGTGCCAGCAGCACAAGGGGAGGGGACACTGAAGCTTTCTTT,CASSTRGGDTEAFF
NA,TRBV18,TRBJ2-5,NA,TGTGCCAGCTCACCAGGCAGACAAGAGACCCAGTACTTC,CASSPGRQETQYF
TRBD2,TRBV4-1,TRBJ2-7,NA,TGCGCCAGCAGCCAATCCGGAGCGGGAGACTACGAGCAGTACTTC,CASSQSGAGDYEQYF
TRBD2,TRBV9,TRBJ2-3,NA,TGTGCCAACGCCTGGCGGGAGAGGGCAGATACGCAGTATTTT,CANAWRERADTQYF
TRBD1,TRBV7-2,TRBJ1-2,NA,TGTGCCAGCAGCTTAGTAAAAGGGGGCGGTAGTGGCTACACCTTC,CASSLVKGGGSGYTF
TRBD2,TRBV6-1,TRBJ2-7,NA,TGTGCCAGCAGTGATCCGGGACTAGCGGGATATGAGCAGTACTTC,CASSDPGLAGYEQYF
NA,TRBV7-2,TRBJ1-1,NA,TGTGCCAGCAGCTTAGGGAGAAACAACCGCCAAGCTTTCTTT,CASSLGRNNRQAFF
TRBD1,TRBV6-1,TRBJ1-4,NA,TGTGCCAGCAGCCTGACAGGGACTAATGAAAAACTGTTTTTT,CASSLTGTNEKLFF
TRBD1,TRBV2,TRBJ1-1,NA,TGTGCCAGCGCTCCTGGGACAGCGAACACTGAAGCTTTCTTT,CASAPGTANTEAFF
TRBD1,TRBV5-8,TRBJ2-1,NA,TGTGCCAGCAGCCTACATCGGACAGGGGGCATTGAGCAGTTCTTC,CASSLHRTGGIEQFF
NA,TRBV7-2,TRBJ2-7,NA,TGTGCCAGCAGCCGGGATGGAATCTACGAGCAGTACTTC,CASSRDGIYEQYF
TRBD2,TRBV7-9,TRBJ2-5,NA,TGTGCCAGCAGCCTAAGGGCTAGCGGGTTTCAAGAGACCCAGTACTTC,CASSLRASGFQETQYF
NA,TRBV29-1,TRBJ1-1,NA,TGCAGCGTCCAGAGGGGGTCGGTGACTGAAGCTTTCTTT,CSVQRGSVTEAFF
NA,TRBV5-1,TRBJ1-4,few,TGCGCCAGCAGCCCTGGGGGGGCCGTCGGAGAAAAACTGTTTTTT,CASSPGGAVGEKLFF
NA,TRBV19,TRBJ2-2,NA,TGTGCCAGTAGGAGGGCCGGGGAGCTGTTTTTT,CASRRAGELFF
TRBD2,TRBV19,TRBJ2-7,NA,TGTGCCAGTATGGATATCGGCGGGAGGGACAGTCGGCAGTACTTC,CASMDIGGRDSRQYF
TRBD1,TRBV14,TRBJ1-2,NA,TGTGCCAGCAGCCAAAACAGGGGAAACTATGGCTACACCTTC,CASSQNRGNYGYTF
NA,TRBV19,TRBJ1-5,NA,TGTGCCAGTAGTCTATCGAGAAGCAGGGGTAGCAATCAGCCCCAGCATTTT,CASSLSRSRGSNQPQHF
NA,TRBV30,TRBJ1-1,NA,TGTGCCTGGATACGGGGGTACACTGAAGCTTTCTTT,CAWIRGYTEAFF
NA,TRBV7-6,TRBJ1-5,NA,TGTGCCAGCAGCTCACAGGAGAATCAGCCCCAGCATTTT,CASSSQENQPQHF
NA,TRBV9,TRBJ1-1,NA,TGTGCCAGCAGCGCCAGGGTGGGCACTGAAGCTTTCTTT,CASSARVGTEAFF
TRBD1,TRBV19,TRBJ2-2,NA,TGTGCCAGTAGTATGGGACAGGGGGGCACCGGGGAGCTGTTTTTT,CASSMGQGGTGELFF
NA,TRBV5-5,TRBJ1-5,once,TGTGCCAGCAGCTTGGAGGGGAGCAATCAGCCCCAGCATTTT,CASSLEGSNQPQHF
NA,TRBV7-8,TRBJ2-5,NA,TGTGCCAGCAGCCTCTCCCGGGTCCAAGAGACCCAGTACTTC,CASSLSRVQETQYF